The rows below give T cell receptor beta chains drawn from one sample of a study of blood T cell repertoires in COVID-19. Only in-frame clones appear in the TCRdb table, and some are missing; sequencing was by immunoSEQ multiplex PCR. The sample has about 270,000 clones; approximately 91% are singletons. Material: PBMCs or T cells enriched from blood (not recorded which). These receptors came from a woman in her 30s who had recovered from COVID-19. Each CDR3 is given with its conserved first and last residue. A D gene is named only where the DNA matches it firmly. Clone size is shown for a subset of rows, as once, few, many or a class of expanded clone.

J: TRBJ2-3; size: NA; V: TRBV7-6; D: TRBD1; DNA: TGTGCCAGCAGCTTAGTGGGACAGCGCACAGATACGCAGTATTTT; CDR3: CASSLVGQRTDTQYF
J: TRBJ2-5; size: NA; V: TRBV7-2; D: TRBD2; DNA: TGTGCCAGCAGCCCTAATAGCGGGGGGTGGGAGACCCAGTACTTC; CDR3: CASSPNSGGWETQYF
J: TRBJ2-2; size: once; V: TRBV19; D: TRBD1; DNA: TGTGCCAGTAGTACGGACAGGGGAATAGGAACCGGGGAGCTGTTTTTT; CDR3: CASSTDRGIGTGELFF
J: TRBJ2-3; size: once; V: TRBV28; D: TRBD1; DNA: TGTGCCAGCAGTTTTGGGACAGGGTTTGGAGATACGCAGTATTTT; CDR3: CASSFGTGFGDTQYF
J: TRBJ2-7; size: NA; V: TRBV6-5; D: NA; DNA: TGTGCCAGCAGTTACCTTCCTACCACAGGGTCCGAGCAGTACTTC; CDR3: CASSYLPTTGSEQYF
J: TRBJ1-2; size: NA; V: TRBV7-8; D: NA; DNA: TGTGCCAGCAGCCCCGGACAGAACTATGGCTACACCTTC; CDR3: CASSPGQNYGYTF
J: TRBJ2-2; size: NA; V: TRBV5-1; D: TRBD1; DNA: TGCGCCAGCAGCTTCTCTCGACAGGGAGACACCGGGGAGCTGTTTTTT; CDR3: CASSFSRQGDTGELFF
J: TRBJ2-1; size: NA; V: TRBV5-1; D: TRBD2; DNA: TGCGCCAGCAGCTTGGTAGCTGGGGGACTAGCGGCAGAATACAATGAGCAGTTCTTC; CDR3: CASSLVAGGLAAEYNEQFF
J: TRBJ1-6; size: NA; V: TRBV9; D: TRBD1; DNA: TGTGCCAGCAGCGTTGGACAGGCACGCTCCTATAATTCACCCCTCCACTTT; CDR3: CASSVGQARSYNSPLHF
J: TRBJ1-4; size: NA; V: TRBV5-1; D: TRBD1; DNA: TGCGCCAGCAGCTCCTCGACAGGGGGTAATGAAAAACTGTTTTTT; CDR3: CASSSSTGGNEKLFF
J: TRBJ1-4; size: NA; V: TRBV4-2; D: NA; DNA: TGTGCCAGCTCTTCGGGGAGTAACAATGAAAAACTGTTTTTT; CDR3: CASSSGSNNEKLFF
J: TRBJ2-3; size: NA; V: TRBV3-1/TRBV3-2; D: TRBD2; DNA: TGTGCCAGCAGCCCTCTCCCGACTAGCTCGACCGATACGCAGTATTTT; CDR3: CASSPLPTSSTDTQYF
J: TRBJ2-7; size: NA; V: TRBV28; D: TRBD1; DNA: TGTGCCAGCAGTTCACTGGGACAGGGGCCCTACGAGCAGTACTTC; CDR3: CASSSLGQGPYEQYF
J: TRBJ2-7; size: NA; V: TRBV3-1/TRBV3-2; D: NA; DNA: TGTGCCAGCAGCCCCGAGGTTAGCTACGAGCAGTACTTC; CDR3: CASSPEVSYEQYF
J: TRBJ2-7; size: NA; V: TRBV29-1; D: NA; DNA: TGCAGCGTCGGGACTCACGAGCAGTACTTC; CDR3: CSVGTHEQYF
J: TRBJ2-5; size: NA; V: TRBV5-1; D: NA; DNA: TGCGCCAGCAGCTTTACAGGGGGGGAAGGAGAGACCCAGTACTTC; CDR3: CASSFTGGEGETQYF
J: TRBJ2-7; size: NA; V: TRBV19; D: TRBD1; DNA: TGTGCCAGTAGTATCGGGACAGTGGATTACGAGCAGTACTTC; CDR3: CASSIGTVDYEQYF
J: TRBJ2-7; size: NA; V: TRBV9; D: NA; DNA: TGTGCCAGCAGCGTAACAGGGGGGGCCTACGAGCAGTACTTC; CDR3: CASSVTGGAYEQYF
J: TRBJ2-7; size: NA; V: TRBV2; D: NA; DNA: TGTGCCAGCAGTGCCCCCCCGAGTTGGTACTTC; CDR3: CASSAPPSWYF
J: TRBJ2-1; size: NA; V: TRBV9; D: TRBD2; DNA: TGTGCCAGCAGCGTAGGGCTAGCGGCCTACAATGAGCAGTTCTTC; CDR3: CASSVGLAAYNEQFF
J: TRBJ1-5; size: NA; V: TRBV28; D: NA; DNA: TGTGCCAGCAGTTTACACGGGTATGGCAATCAGCCCCAGCATTTT; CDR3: CASSLHGYGNQPQHF
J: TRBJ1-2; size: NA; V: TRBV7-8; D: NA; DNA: TGTGCCAGCAGCTCGGGACACCAGATAGGCTACACCTTC; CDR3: CASSSGHQIGYTF
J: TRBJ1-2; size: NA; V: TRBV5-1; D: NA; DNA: TGCGCCAGCAGCTCGGGGTTAGGGCTGGATGGCTACACCTTC; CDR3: CASSSGLGLDGYTF
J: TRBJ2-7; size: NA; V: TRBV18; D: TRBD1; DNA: TGTGCCAGCTCGACAGGGGGATTTATCTACGAGCAGTACTTC; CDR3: CASSTGGFIYEQYF
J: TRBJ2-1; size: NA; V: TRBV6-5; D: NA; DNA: TGTGCCAGCAGTTACGCGACCGGGACTCACAATGAGCAGTTCTTC; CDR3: CASSYATGTHNEQFF
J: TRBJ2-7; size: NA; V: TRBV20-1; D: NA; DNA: TGCAGTGCTTCGCTAGCGAGCGAGCAGTACTTC; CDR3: CSASLASEQYF
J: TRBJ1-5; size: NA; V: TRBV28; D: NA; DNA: TGTGCCAGCAACATACAGGGTGGCCAGCCCCAGCATTTT; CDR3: CASNIQGGQPQHF
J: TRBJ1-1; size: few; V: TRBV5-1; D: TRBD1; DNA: TGCGCCAGCAGCTCACCAGGGGGTGACCCAGCTTTCTTT; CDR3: CASSSPGGDPAFF
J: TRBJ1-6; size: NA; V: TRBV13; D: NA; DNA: TGTGCCAGCAGCTTAGGGTTCCTTAATTCACCCCTCCACTTT; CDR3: CASSLGFLNSPLHF
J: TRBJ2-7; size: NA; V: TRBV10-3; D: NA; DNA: TGTGCCGTGGGGGGGGGCCACAGGGCTGGAGGCTCCTACGAGCAGTACTTC; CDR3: CAVGGGHRAGGSYEQYF
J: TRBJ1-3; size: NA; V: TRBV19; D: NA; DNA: TGTGCCAGTAGTATCCTGCCGGGTACGGGTATCTCTGGAAACACCATATATTTT; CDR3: CASSILPGTGISGNTIYF
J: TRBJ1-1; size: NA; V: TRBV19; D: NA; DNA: TGTGCCAGTAGACCCCCTCTCGGGGGAGCTTTCTTT; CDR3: CASRPPLGGAFF
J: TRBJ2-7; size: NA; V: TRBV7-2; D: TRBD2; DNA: TGTGCCAGCAGCCGGGGGGGCGGACCCACGGCCTACGAGCAGTACTTC; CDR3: CASSRGGGPTAYEQYF
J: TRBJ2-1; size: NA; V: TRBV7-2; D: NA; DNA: TGTGCCAGCAGCTTAGAGCCGGAGAGTAGGTTGAGGAGCTACAATGAGCAGTTCTTC; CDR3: CASSLEPESRLRSYNEQFF
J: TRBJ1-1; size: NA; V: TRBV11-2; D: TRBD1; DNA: TGTGCCAGCAGCTCCTGGAAACTAGGGGGCTCGGATACTGAAGCTTTCTTT; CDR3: CASSSWKLGGSDTEAFF
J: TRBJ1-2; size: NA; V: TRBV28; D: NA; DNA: TGTGCCAGCAGTTTACTCCAAGACAGTGCCGATGGCTACACCTTC; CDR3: CASSLLQDSADGYTF
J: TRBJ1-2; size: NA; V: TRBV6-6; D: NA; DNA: TGTGCCAGCAGTTACTCGATGCCACAGAACTATGGCTACACCTTC; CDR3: CASSYSMPQNYGYTF
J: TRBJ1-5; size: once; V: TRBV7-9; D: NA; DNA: TGTGCCAGCTCTCCCACAGGCCAGCCCCAGCATTTT; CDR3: CASSPTGQPQHF
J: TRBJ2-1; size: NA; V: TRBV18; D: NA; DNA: TGTGCCAGCTCACCACTTACAGGGAATGAGCAGTTCTTC; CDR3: CASSPLTGNEQFF
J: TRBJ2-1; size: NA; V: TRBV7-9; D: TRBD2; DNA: TGTGCCAGCAGCTTAGGGGTTCGGCTAGCGGCATACAATGAGCAGTTCTTC; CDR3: CASSLGVRLAAYNEQFF
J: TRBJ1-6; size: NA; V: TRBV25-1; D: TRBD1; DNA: TGTGCCAGCAGTGAAAGGAAGGGGGCGCAGAATTCACCCCTCCACTTT; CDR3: CASSERKGAQNSPLHF
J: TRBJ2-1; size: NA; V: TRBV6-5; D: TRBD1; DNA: TGTGCCAGCAGTAGACAGGGTTTTAGGGATGAGCAGTTCTTC; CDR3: CASSRQGFRDEQFF
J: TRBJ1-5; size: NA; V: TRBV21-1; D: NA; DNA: TGTGCCAGATACCCTAGGGGGCTTAGCAATCAGCCCCAGCATTTT; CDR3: CARYPRGLSNQPQHF
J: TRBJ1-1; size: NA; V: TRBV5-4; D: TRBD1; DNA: TGTGCCAGCAGCTTGGGCAGGGGGCGCCTGGAAGCTTTCTTT; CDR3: CASSLGRGRLEAFF
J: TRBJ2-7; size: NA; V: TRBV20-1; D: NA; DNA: TGCAGTGCTAGTGGGGGAGTCTTGGGCTACGAGCAGTACTTC; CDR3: CSASGGVLGYEQYF
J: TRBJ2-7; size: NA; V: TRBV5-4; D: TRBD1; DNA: TGTGCCAGCAGCAAGGGACAGACCTACGAGCAGTACTTC; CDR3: CASSKGQTYEQYF
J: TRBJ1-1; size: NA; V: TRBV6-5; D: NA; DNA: TGTGCCAGCAGTTACTCGGTGGGACTCCTCTCATCTGAAGCTTTCTTT; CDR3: CASSYSVGLLSSEAFF
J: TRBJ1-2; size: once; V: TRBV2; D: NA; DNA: TGTGCCAGCAGTGAATCAGGGCACCTACCCTATGGCTACACCTTC; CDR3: CASSESGHLPYGYTF
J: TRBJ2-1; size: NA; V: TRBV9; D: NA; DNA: TGTGCCAGCAGCCCCCCTTTGAGCGGAGAACACTACAATGAGCAGTTCTTC; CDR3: CASSPPLSGEHYNEQFF
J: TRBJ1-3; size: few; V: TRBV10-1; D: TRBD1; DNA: TGCGCCAAGACAGGGGGCCTCTCTGGAAACACCATATATTTT; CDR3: CAKTGGLSGNTIYF